These 27 T cell receptor beta chains share one sample of origin, sequenced in a study of blood T cell repertoires in COVID-19. Assay: immunoSEQ multiplex PCR; the TCRdb copy retains only in-frame clones and omits some. This sample yields about 240,000 clones, of which around 80% are seen a single time; less than 4% belongs to the top ten. Sequencing was performed on peripheral blood. The receptors derive from a woman younger than 35 with acute or convalescent COVID-19.

CDR3 residues: CASSMPSGSGPHEQYF. CDR3 sequence (DNA): TGTGCCAGTAGTATGCCTAGCGGGAGTGGCCCCCACGAGCAGTACTTC. This chain connects TRBV19 to TRBJ2-7, with TRBD2 matching over 10 bases. The CDR3 runs 16 residues. Trimming cost V 3 bases and J 5 bases; bases outside gene matches: 10. Germline CDR1 is LNHDA and CDR2 is SQIVND (reference sequence).

CDR3 coding DNA: TGTGCCAGCCAGACAGGGAGGATAGGACAGCCCCAGCATTTT. Translation: CASQTGRIGQPQHF. The rearrangement joins TRBV19 to TRBJ1-5, with TRBD1 matching over 7 bases. Germline CDR1 LNHDA, CDR2 SQIVND (reference sequence). J was trimmed by 7 bases and V by 9 bases; bases with no gene match: 12. The CDR3 is made up of 14 amino acids.

The CDR3 DNA reads TGTGCCAGCTCACCCCAGGGAACGACAGGGACCTCTGGAAACACCATATATTTT. It codes for CASSPQGTTGTSGNTIYF. The rearrangement joins TRBV18 to TRBJ1-3; 7 nucleotides agree with TRBD1. Germline V gene data show CDR1 as KGHSH and CDR2 as LQKENI. The CDR3 extends over 18 amino acids. The J segment lost 0 bases and the V segment lost 3 bases, leaving 11 bases of the junction unmatched.

The sample holds a few counts of this clone. J is TRBJ1-1 and V is TRBV11-1; D is unclear. V gave up 2 bases and J gave up 2 bases, with 6 bases separating them. This CDR3 is 13 amino acids long. The germline gives CDR1 SGHAT, CDR2 FQDESV (reference sequence). CDR3 region: CASSLIVNTEAFF. The CDR3 DNA sequence: TGTGCCAGCAGCTTAATAGTAAACACTGAAGCTTTCTTT.

Only a few counts were recorded for this clone. This chain links TRBV12-3 or TRBV12-4 with TRBJ1-5, with D possibly TRBD1 on 5 matching bases. This CDR3 comprises 13 residues. Trimming stripped 0 bases from V and 6 bases from J, with 6 bases between. CDR3: CASSLAQGQPQHF. The CDR3, as DNA: TGTGCCAGCAGTTTAGCGCAGGGTCAGCCCCAGCATTTT.

This chain joins TRBV7-2 and TRBJ1-2; 8 bases match TRBD1. The length of the CDR3 is 13 residues. The V and J ends lost 6 bases and 7 bases, in that order; junction bases with no gene match: 7. Per germline, CDR1 SGHTA and CDR2 FQGNSA. The CDR3 nucleotides are TGTGCCAGCAGGCCGGGACAGGCCGGTGGCTACACCTTC. Amino acid sequence: CASRPGQAGGYTF.

The chain couples TRBV3-1 (or the pseudogene TRBV3-2) to TRBJ2-1; D might be TRBD2 (6 bases). The germline gives CDR1 LGHDT, CDR2 YNNKEL (reference sequence). CDR3 length: 18 residues. Trimming left V 0 bases short and J 1 base short, with 16 bases between. The CDR3 loop is CASSQEEGRVGSYNEQFF. As DNA, the CDR3 is TGTGCCAGCAGCCAAGAGGAGGGACGAGTCGGGTCCTACAATGAGCAGTTCTTC.

This chain uses TRBV2 with TRBJ2-1; TRBD2 aligns across 11 bases. The CDR3 totals 15 residues. The germline CDR1 and CDR2 sequences are SNHLY and FYNNEI. J gave up 4 bases and V 3 bases, and 2 bases lay outside the gene matches. CDR3: CASSEGLAEYNEQFF. The CDR3 DNA is TGTGCCAGCAGTGAGGGACTAGCGGAGTACAATGAGCAGTTCTTC.

The chain employs TRBV18 and TRBJ2-1; 7 positions match TRBD2. With 3 bases clipped from V and 5 bases from J, the junction kept 13 bases outside the gene matches. The CDR3 extends over 17 amino acids. The germline CDR1 and CDR2 sequences are KGHSH and LQKENI. The CDR3 here is CASSPVKRDLKHNEQFF. The CDR3 bases are TGTGCCAGCTCACCGGTTAAGCGGGACTTGAAGCACAATGAGCAGTTCTTC.

The rearrangement joins TRBV11-2 to TRBJ2-3; 8 bases are shared with TRBD2. Trimming removed 5 bases from V and 8 bases from J; junction bases left unmatched: 9. The V gene's germline CDR1 is SGHAT and CDR2 FQNNGV. The CDR3 has 14 residues. The CDR3 here is CASSPHREGLTQYF. CDR3 bases: TGTGCCAGCAGCCCCCACCGGGAGGGCCTTACGCAGTATTTT.

A single count supports this clone. V usage is TRBV11-3 and J usage is TRBJ2-1, with D maybe TRBD2 (5 bases). Trimming removed 5 bases from V and 6 bases from J, with 11 bases in between. The CDR3 contains 13 residues. Germline CDR1 and CDR2: SGHNT and YENEEA. In nucleotides, the CDR3 is TGTGCCAGCAGCATAGGACTGGGCAATGAGCAGTTCTTC. Its protein product is CASSIGLGNEQFF. Full variable domain (rest looked up from reference TRBV11-3 and TRBJ2-1): EAGVVQSPRYKIIEKKQPVAFWCNPISGHNTLYWYLQNLGQGPELLIRYENEEAVDDSQLPKDRFSAERLKGVDSTLKIQPAELGDSAVYLCASSIGLGNEQFFGPGTRLTVL.

The table lists this clone with a few counts. The rearrangement links TRBV27 to TRBJ1-1; no clear D. The V and J ends lost 6 bases and 2 bases respectively, with 7 bases between them. The germline gives CDR1 MNHEY, CDR2 SMNVEV (reference sequence). This CDR3 region has 12 residues. The CDR3 bases are TGTGCCAGCAGAACGGGAAACACTGAAGCTTTCTTT. This gives the protein CASRTGNTEAFF.

This rearrangement joins TRBV4-3 to TRBJ2-1; the D is unclear. The CDR3 spans 11 residues. V lost 1 base, J lost 10 bases, and 5 bases lay in between. Germline loops: CDR1 LGHNA, CDR2 YSLEER. CDR3 sequence (DNA): TGCGCCAGCAGCCAAGGCTACGAGCAGTTCTTC. Its translation: CASSQGYEQFF.

In DNA, the CDR3 is TGTGCCAGCAGCGTAAATGGGGGGGAGCAGTTCTTC. Translated, it gives CASSVNGGEQFF. The chain employs TRBV5-4 and TRBJ2-1, with D possibly being TRBD2 (6 bases). The germline V gene encodes CDR1 SGHNT and CDR2 YYREEE (reference sequence). V shed 4 bases and J shed 10 bases, with 12 bases lying between them. The CDR3 covers 12 residues.

This clone was detected only once. This chain connects TRBV6-5 to TRBJ2-3, with D possibly TRBD1 on 6 matching bases. CDR1 and CDR2 from the germline V gene are MNHEY and SVGAGI. The CDR3 totals 13 residues. The V and J ends lost 6 bases and 2 bases respectively, with 9 bases between them. CDR3 region: CASRDSFTDTQYF. CDR3 DNA: TGTGCCAGCAGGGACAGCTTCACAGATACGCAGTATTTT.

The CDR3 sequence is CSVEVGGTEAFF. As DNA, the CDR3 is TGCAGCGTTGAGGTAGGGGGCACTGAAGCTTTCTTT. J is TRBJ1-1 and V is TRBV29-1, with D possibly being TRBD1 (6 bases). In germline, CDR1 is SQVTM, CDR2 ANQGSEA. The CDR3 length is 12 residues. Trimming shortened V by 3 bases and J by 4 bases, and 9 bases separated the two germline ends. Based on the CDR3 plus reference TRBV29-1 and TRBJ1-1, the full variable domain is SAVISQKPSRDICQRGTSLTIQCQVDSQVTMMFWYRQQPGQSLTLIATANQGSEATYESGFVIDKFPISRPNLTFSTLTVSNMSPEDSSIYLCSVEVGGTEAFFGQGTRLTVV.

The chain's CDR3 is CASSPDTDTQYF. CDR3 nucleotide sequence: TGTGCCAGCAGTCCAGACACAGATACGCAGTATTTT. The chain uses TRBV5-5 and TRBJ2-3; D ambiguous. V was clipped by 5 bases and J by 2 bases, with 6 bases between them. CDR1 and CDR2 (germline): SGHKS, YYEKEE (reference sequence). This CDR3 region has 12 residues.

The genes are TRBV30 and TRBJ2-3, with 9 bases aligning to TRBD1. CDR3 size: 16 residues. Losses at the gene ends were 0 bases for V and 4 bases for J; bases not matched to a gene: 8. Germline assignment: CDR1 GTSNPN and CDR2 SVGIG (reference sequence). CDR3 region: CAWSVIRTGVADTQYF. The CDR3 region has the DNA TGTGCCTGGAGTGTTATTAGGACAGGGGTTGCAGATACGCAGTATTTT.

As to this clone: The sample holds other DNA sequences that translate to the same CDR3. The V and J genes are TRBV28 and TRBJ1-2; the D is unclear. Germline V lookup: CDR1 MDHEN, CDR2 SYDVKM. V was shortened by 3 bases and J by 4 bases, with 6 bases between the two germline ends. The CDR3 has 12 residues. The CDR3 DNA follows: TGTGCCAGCAGTTTCGGGAGCTATGGCTACACCTTC. This codes for CASSFGSYGYTF.

V gene TRBV7-9 combines with J gene TRBJ1-1, with a weak D call TRBD1 (6 bases). Germline V lookup: CDR1 SEHNR, CDR2 FQNEAQ (reference sequence). The CDR3 consists of 11 residues. CDR3 bases: TGTGCTTGGACAGAGAACACTGAAGCTTTCTTT. Residues: CAWTENTEAFF.

The genes are TRBV6-2 or TRBV6-3 and TRBJ2-1, with 12 nucleotides matching TRBD2. The CDR3 totals 16 residues. The J segment lost 3 bases and the V segment lost 5 bases, leaving 5 bases of the junction unmatched. Germline lookup yields CDR1 MNHEY and CDR2 SVGEGT. For the CDR3, the DNA is TGTGCCAGCAGTAAACGGACTAGCGGGAACTACAATGAGCAGTTCTTC. This sequence encodes CASSKRTSGNYNEQFF.

The chain is built from TRBV6-5 and TRBJ1-2, with D possibly matching TRBD1 (6 bases). Germline CDR1 and CDR2: MNHEY and SVGAGI. Trimming cost V 4 bases and J 5 bases, with 20 bases left between them. This CDR3 contains 16 residues. The CDR3 region is CASSFLGQPKEYGYTF. Written as DNA, the CDR3 is TGTGCCAGCAGTTTTTTAGGACAGCCTAAAGAGTATGGCTACACCTTC.

V and J are TRBV4-3 and TRBJ1-3, with 7 bases identical to TRBD1. There are 16 residues in the CDR3. Per germline, CDR1 LGHNA and CDR2 YSLEER. V shed 4 bases, J shed 0 bases, and the junction held 6 bases outside the gene matches. CDR3 residues: CASSPWTGYSGNTIYF. In DNA form, the CDR3 reads TGCGCCAGCAGCCCTTGGACAGGCTACTCTGGAAACACCATATATTTT.

On this clone: Other DNA sequences in the same sample also yield this CDR3. The V and J genes are TRBV6-2 or TRBV6-3 and TRBJ2-1, with D possibly matching TRBD1 (5 bases). CDR3 length equals 12 residues. The V and J ends lost 2 bases and 8 bases respectively, with 7 bases between them. Per germline, CDR1 MNHEY and CDR2 SVGEGT. CDR3: CASSYRGHEQFF. The CDR3, as DNA: TGTGCCAGCAGTTACAGGGGTCATGAGCAGTTCTTC.

This rearrangement joins TRBV5-1 to TRBJ2-2; 9 nucleotides match TRBD2. Per germline, CDR1 SGHRS and CDR2 YFSETQ. This CDR3 has 16 residues. With V trimmed by 4 bases and J by 5 bases, 9 bases remained unmatched. The CDR3 DNA sequence: TGCGCCAGCAGCACCCTAGCGGGACCGGGGACCGGGGAGCTGTTTTTT. Amino acids: CASSTLAGPGTGELFF.

Concerning this clone itself: The germline gene is not matched at one end of the junction; a read error may be the cause. The CDR3 loop is CASSRALDLYHF. CDR3 bases: TGTGCCAGCAGCCGCGCTCTAGACCTCTACCACTTC. This chain joins TRBV28 and TRBJ2-7, with D hard to call. CDR3 length: 12 residues. Germline CDR1 MDHEN, CDR2 SYDVKM.

In its sample, this clone was seen a few times. This chain uses TRBV28 with TRBJ2-1; TRBD2 matches at 10 bases. Germline V gives CDR1 MDHEN, CDR2 SYDVKM. The CDR3 totals 18 residues. Trimming took 8 bases from V and 5 from J; bases not matched to a gene: 18. Here the CDR3 reads CASASDPSRTSGHNEQFF. CDR3 bases: TGTGCCAGCGCCTCCGACCCAAGCAGGACTAGCGGACACAATGAGCAGTTCTTC.